The clone carrying this T cell receptor beta chain appeared many times. Antigen: not known. These data are taken from a study of breast tumors, draining lymph nodes, adjacent tissues. Study-wide results and limits: Tumor T cell lymph node origin was a supported hypothesis, not proven. Tumor repertoires ranked between lymph nodes and nontumor tissue in diversity, with V and J gene preferences. Findings are consistent with lymph node origin and intratumoral expansion of most tumor T cells. Compared with basal-like, luminal-like tumors shared significantly more repertoire with nontumor tissue.

The germline V and J ends were trimmed by 4 bases and 4 bases, with 21 bases remaining between them. The CDR3 has 17 amino acids. Germline CDR1 is SGHRS and CDR2 is YFSETQ. TCRdb re-called the multiplex PCR reads through MiXCR, storing one row per CDR3 protein. The sample holds 20,000 to 30,000 distinct CDR3 sequences, around 25% seen once. The receptor was derived from a female donor with breast cancer. Some clones in this sample may be carry-over from other donors' samples. This chain connects TRBV5-1 to TRBJ2-1, with D hard to call. The specimen was breast tumor tissue. This CDR3 is CASSIGWVGFRYNEQFF. For the CDR3, the DNA is TGCGCCAGCAGCATCGGCTGGGTCGGCTTCAGGTACAATGAGCAGTTCTTC.